This T cell receptor beta chain was documented in a study of vaccination and CD4 T cells after COVID-19 (dated by TCRdb to between 2021 and 2023). Turning to the overall study: SARS-CoV-2 positivity had been established in the convalescent patients by nasal swab PCR, and mild disease was recorded in several of these patients and severe disease in one. In the convalescent cohort there were six males and four females, among whom were two Hispanic individuals, seven Caucasians, two Asians and one multiracial person. Participants got two doses of the Pfizer-BioNTech BNT162b2 vaccine (n=8) or two doses of the Moderna mRNA-1273 vaccine (n=2). Post-COVID blood samples from convalescent patients were collected a median of about 110 days after diagnosis, with a range of about 30 to 170 days. The time from the second vaccine dose to post-vaccine blood sampling had a median of roughly 79 days and ranged from about 12 to 241 days. Culture stimuli were overlapping spike peptide pools from SARS-CoV-2 and from the common cold coronaviruses HCoV-NL63, HCoV-OC43 and HCoV-229E. In control cultures, a CEFX viral epitope pool was used as positive control, an HIV-1 Nef peptide pool was used as negative control, or no peptide was added. In ten to eleven COVID-19 convalescent patients and a handful of infection-naive healthy vaccine recipients, the spike-specific CD4+ TCR repertoire before mRNA vaccination was compared with the repertoire after mRNA vaccination.

This sample's treatment or condition label indicates: roughly 11-day PBMC culture with coronavirus spike peptide pools or control peptides (ViraFEST assay). The ViraFEST assay was used in the study, in which antigen-specific T cells were expanded with peptide pools and expanded clonotypes were subsequently identified by TCR sequencing. The convalescent patients' positive SARS-CoV-2 PCR tests were from March to December 2020, which was before the Alpha, Beta and Delta variants emerged in the United States. About 1.8 million PBMCs per well were cultured in IMDM with roughly 5% human AB serum and 8.5 to 10 IU/ml IL-2, plus 10 ug/ml peptide pools. Half of the culture medium was replaced with fresh IL-2-containing medium on days 3 and 7. After 10 to 11 days of culture, CD4+ T cells were isolated by negative selection with the EasySep CD4+ T cell isolation kit. Ficoll-Paque Plus gradient centrifugation was used to isolate PBMCs from whole blood, and the isolated PBMCs were then either used fresh or cryopreserved at -140C. Triplicate wells were generally used for each culture condition.

General study outcomes and caveats: The study included relatively few convalescent patients and did not analyze early timepoints after natural infection. Of the vaccine-specific clones in convalescent patients, 304 of 307, or nearly all, reacted only to SARS-CoV-2 spike and did not cross-react with common cold coronaviruses. Among the post-vaccine SARS-CoV-2-reactive clones in convalescent patients, a median 86.3% showed up only after vaccination, which suggests vaccine-specific priming. The median number of SARS-CoV-2-reactive clonotypes rose from fewer than 25 after infection to a few dozen after vaccination, but the change was not significant.

The receptor library was made with PCR. At the Johns Hopkins FTIC core, DNA from the cultured CD4+ T cells underwent TCR sequencing with the Oncomine TCR Beta short-read assay. Genomic DNA was extracted from the cultured CD4+ T cells with the QIAamp micro DNA kit. The Oncomine TCR Beta libraries from cultured CD4+ T cells were pooled using unique dual indexes and then sequenced on an Illumina iSeq 100. The original methods were these. Non-productive sequences were removed, and CDR3s that did not start with C, did not end with F or W, or were shorter than 7 amino acids were discarded. The MANAFEST web application identified antigen-specific clonotypes by comparing peptide-stimulated wells against reference wells and other culture wells. An FDR below 0.05, an odds ratio above 5, and a productive frequency above 0.1% in at least two of three replicate wells were required for clones to be considered positive. Cross-reactive clonotypes were defined as significantly expanded in both SARS-CoV-2 spike wells and at least one common cold coronavirus spike condition. Using R version 3.6.1, CDR3 homology was evaluated through Levenshtein distances (stringdist) along with unrooted phylogenetic trees (ape). In-frame beta chains were kept once TCRdb had trimmed the public reads at Q25 with fastp and called clones with MiXCR. Every distinct CDR3 protein forms one entry, paired with its most common genes and DNA. These V and J calls rely on TCRdb rather than the paper's analysis. This sample has about 20,000 distinct CDR3 sequences in its table, and just under 55% of those were observed once. The ten largest account for around 16% of the sample.

V gives up 0 bases and J gives up 4 bases, and the segment between their germline ends measures 13 bases. CDR1 LGHNA and CDR2 YNFKEQ are derived from the germline V gene. The CDR3 contains 15 residues, cysteine and phenylalanine counted. Solely the CDR3 DNA is kept, with 45 bases framed from the first base. Points on this clonotype: It has no known antigen specificity. Base qualities are missing; no much larger clone stands one base away.

Input material: CD4+ T cells from blood, cultured in vitro. The receptor chain draws on TRBV4-2 and TRBJ2-7, with the D gene uncertain. The receptor was isolated from a human donor who had recovered from COVID-19. The bases read TGTGCCAGCAGCCAAGAGCGAGATTGGGTTTACGAGCAGTACTTC. It translates as CASSQERDWVYEQYF.